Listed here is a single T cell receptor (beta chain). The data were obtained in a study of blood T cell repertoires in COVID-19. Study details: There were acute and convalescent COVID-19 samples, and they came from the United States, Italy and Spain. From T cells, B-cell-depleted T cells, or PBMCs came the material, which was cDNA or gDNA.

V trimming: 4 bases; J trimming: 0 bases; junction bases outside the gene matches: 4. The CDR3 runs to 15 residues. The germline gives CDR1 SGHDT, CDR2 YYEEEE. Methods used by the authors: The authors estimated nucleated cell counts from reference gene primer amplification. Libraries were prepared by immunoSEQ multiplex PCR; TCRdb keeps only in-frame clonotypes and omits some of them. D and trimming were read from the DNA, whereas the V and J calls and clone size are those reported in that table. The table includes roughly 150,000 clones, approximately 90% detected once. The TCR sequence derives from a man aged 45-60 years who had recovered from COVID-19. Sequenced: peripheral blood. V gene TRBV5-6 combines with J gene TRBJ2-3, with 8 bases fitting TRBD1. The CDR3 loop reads CASSVGQGSTDTQYF. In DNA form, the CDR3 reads TGTGCCAGCAGCGTCGGACAGGGAAGCACAGATACGCAGTATTTT.